This TCR beta chain was sequenced in a study of blood T cell repertoires in COVID-19. Study summary: Samples taken during acute and convalescent COVID-19 were collected in the United States, Italy and Spain.

This CDR3 region has 13 residues. Germline-derived CDR1 and CDR2 are MDHEN and SYDVKM. Deletions cut 7 bases from V and 9 bases from J, with 13 bases between. Original analysis: Amplification of reference gene primers was used by the study to estimate nucleated cell counts. Here immunoSEQ multiplex PCR was the method, and the copy in TCRdb shows in-frame clones only, minus some. V, J and clone size are those of that table, while D and trimming were read from the DNA. The sample shows about 110,000 clones, approximately 87% of them seen only once. This TCR was recovered from a woman aged 55-70 years with acute or convalescent COVID-19. V gene TRBV28 combines with J gene TRBJ1-6, with D possibly matching TRBD1 (5 bases). The material sequenced was peripheral blood. The CDR3 is CASTSGWTSPLHF. CDR3 nucleotides: TGTGCCAGCACTTCAGGGTGGACTTCACCCCTCCACTTT.